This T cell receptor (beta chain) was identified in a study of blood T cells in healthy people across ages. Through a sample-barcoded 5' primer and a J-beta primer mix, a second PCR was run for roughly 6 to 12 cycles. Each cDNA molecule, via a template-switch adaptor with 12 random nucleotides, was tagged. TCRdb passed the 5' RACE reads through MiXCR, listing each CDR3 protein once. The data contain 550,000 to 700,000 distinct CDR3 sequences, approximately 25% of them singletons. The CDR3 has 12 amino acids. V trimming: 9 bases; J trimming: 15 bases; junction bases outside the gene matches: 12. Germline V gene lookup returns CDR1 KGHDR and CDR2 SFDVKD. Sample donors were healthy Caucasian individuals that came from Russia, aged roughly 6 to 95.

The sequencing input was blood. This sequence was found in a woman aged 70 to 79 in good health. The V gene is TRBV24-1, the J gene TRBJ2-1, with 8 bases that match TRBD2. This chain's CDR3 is CATFKSGSGRFF. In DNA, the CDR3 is TGTGCCACCTTTAAAAGCGGGAGCGGTCGGTTCTTC.